Presented here are 21 T cell receptor beta chains from one specimen sequenced in a study of shared clonotypes between healthy human individuals. CD45RO-negative, CCR7-positively selected cells formed the naive CD8 fraction, excluding terminally differentiated effector memory CD45RA+ cells. Here immunoSEQ multiplex PCR was the method, and the copy in TCRdb shows in-frame clones only, minus some. This sample yields around 1.9 million clones, of which approximately 94% are seen a single time; 1.5% to 2% belongs to the top ten. The material sequenced was naive CD8+ T cells from PBMCs. The receptors shown here come from a man younger than 30 in good health. Some clones in this sample may be carry-over from other donors' samples.

This clone was counted once. The chain couples TRBV7-9 to TRBJ2-1; unclear D gene. This CDR3 spans 16 amino acids. V gave up 2 bases and J gave up 1 base, with 12 bases separating them. Germline lookup yields CDR1 SEHNR and CDR2 FQNEAQ (reference sequence). The CDR3 spells CASSLWATLSYNEQFF. DNA of the CDR3: TGTGCCAGCAGCTTATGGGCTACTCTTTCCTACAATGAGCAGTTCTTC.

The chain uses TRBV7-6 and TRBJ2-1; perhaps D is TRBD1 or TRBD2 (5 bases each). Germline-derived CDR1 and CDR2 are SGHVS and FNYEAQ. CDR3 length: 17 residues. The ends were cut back, 5 bases at V and 0 bases at J, with 17 bases in the middle. CDR3 sequence (DNA): TGTGCCAGCAGCGCTAATACAGGTGGGAGCTCCTACAATGAGCAGTTCTTC. As protein: CASSANTGGSSYNEQFF.

Remarks on this clone: The same CDR3 arises from other DNA sequences in this sample as well. The V call is TRBV7-9, the J call TRBJ2-7; D tentatively reads TRBD1 or TRBD2 (5 bases each). The CDR3 has 13 amino acids. The germline V gene encodes CDR1 SEHNR and CDR2 FQNEAQ (reference sequence). Between the trimmed V and J ends, which lost 5 bases and 1 base, there was a span of 9 bases. CDR3 DNA sequence: TGTGCCAGCAGCCCCGGGGCGTCCTACGAGCAGTACTTC. This gives the protein CASSPGASYEQYF.

This chain uses TRBV7-6 with TRBJ2-1; 9 bases are shared with TRBD1. Trimming cost V 5 bases and J 0 bases; bases outside gene matches: 14. This CDR3 comprises 19 residues. The germline V gene encodes CDR1 SGHVS and CDR2 FNYEAQ. Written as DNA, the CDR3 is TGTGCCAGCAGCCACGGTCCGGGACAGGGCGTCAGCTCCTACAATGAGCAGTTCTTC. Residues: CASSHGPGQGVSSYNEQFF.

The chain has TRBV27 and TRBJ1-6, with D hard to call. The germline V and J ends were trimmed by 3 bases and 7 bases, with 10 bases remaining between them. The CDR3 runs 14 residues. Germline assignment: CDR1 MNHEY and CDR2 SMNVEV (reference sequence). This chain's CDR3 is CASSFLYRNSPLHF. The CDR3 DNA reads as TGTGCCAGCAGTTTCCTGTACCGAAATTCACCCCTCCACTTT.

This chain joins TRBV5-4 and TRBJ1-3; no firm D call. CDR3 length: 14 residues. Germline V gene data show CDR1 as SGHNT and CDR2 as YYREEE (reference sequence). Trimming cost V 5 bases and J 7 bases, with 16 bases left between them. The CDR3 coding sequence is TGTGCCAGCAGGGGCGATCACGTGGGGAACACCATATATTTT. This codes for CASRGDHVGNTIYF.

The chain recombines TRBV6-1 with TRBJ1-3, with D maybe TRBD1 (5 bases). The CDR3 totals 14 residues. The germline V gene has CDR1 MNHNS and CDR2 SASEGT. Trimming shortened V by 8 bases and J by 0 bases, and 11 bases separated the two germline ends. The CDR3 region has the DNA TGTGCCAGCTGCGGGGGTTTCTCTGGAAACACCATATATTTT. This sequence encodes CASCGGFSGNTIYF.

The sample holds one count of this clone. The V and J genes are TRBV6-6 and TRBJ2-7; maybe TRBD2 (5 bases). The CDR3 extends over 12 amino acids. Germline loops: CDR1 MNHNY, CDR2 SVGAGI (reference sequence). Trimming shortened V by 4 bases and J by 3 bases, and 7 bases separated the two germline ends. The CDR3 coding sequence is TGTGCCAGCAGTTTGAGGGACTACGAGCAGTACTTC. This sequence encodes CASSLRDYEQYF.

In this sample, this clone turned up once. The chain carries TRBV5-6 and TRBJ2-4, with D unresolved. The CDR3 runs 13 residues. Germline CDR1 is SGHDT and CDR2 is YYEEEE. Between the trimmed V and J ends, which lost 3 bases and 7 bases, there was a span of 11 bases. DNA of the CDR3: TGTGCCAGCAGCTCGAGGAGAGTGAACATTCAGTACTTC. Residues: CASSSRRVNIQYF.

The chain recombines TRBV10-2 with TRBJ1-3; D gene unclear. The length of the CDR3 is 15 residues. Trimming took 4 bases from V and 2 from J, leaving 12 bases between them. In germline, CDR1 is WSHSY, CDR2 SAAADI. CDR3 sequence (DNA): TGCGCCAGCAGTGTCTTAGGGAGTCCTGGAAACACCATATATTTT. Its protein product is CASSVLGSPGNTIYF.

The chain couples TRBV7-8 to TRBJ2-1; maybe TRBD2 (5 bases). Germline assignment: CDR1 SGHVS and CDR2 FQNEAQ. The V gene lost 1 base and the J gene lost 7 bases, with 20 bases spanning the gap. The CDR3 runs to 17 residues. CDR3 region: CASSLERERASTNEQFF. The CDR3 DNA reads TGTGCCAGCAGCTTAGAACGCGAGAGGGCCTCTACAAATGAGCAGTTCTTC.

J is TRBJ1-5 and V is TRBV2, with D unresolved. The V gene's germline CDR1 is SNHLY and CDR2 FYNNEI. The V end was cut by 6 bases, the J end by 4 bases, with 10 bases between. The CDR3 is 13 residues long. In DNA form, the CDR3 reads TGTGCCAGCAGGACACAGTTAAATCAGCCCCAGCATTTT. The encoded protein is CASRTQLNQPQHF.

The rearrangement uses TRBV5-1 and TRBJ2-2, with a tentative D call TRBD1 (5 bases). The CDR3 runs to 17 residues. CDR1 SGHRS and CDR2 YFSETQ come from the germline V gene. V lost 0 bases and J 1 base, leaving 13 bases between the germline ends. The CDR3 protein is CASSLDRQRENTGELFF. The CDR3 DNA reads TGCGCCAGCAGCTTGGATAGACAGAGAGAGAACACCGGGGAGCTGTTTTTT.

The chain is built from TRBV19 and TRBJ1-5; 7 nucleotides agree with TRBD1. The CDR3 spans 15 residues. Germline CDR1 is LNHDA and CDR2 is SQIVND (reference sequence). Trimming cost V 8 bases and J 3 bases; bases outside gene matches: 10. CDR3 sequence: CASLAGGSYNQPQHF. The CDR3 nucleotides read TGTGCCAGTCTAGCAGGGGGAAGCTACAATCAGCCCCAGCATTTT.

This chain uses TRBV5-4 with TRBJ1-1, with a possible D match to TRBD1 (5 bases). Germline lookup yields CDR1 SGHNT and CDR2 YYREEE (reference sequence). The CDR3 is 13 amino acids. Trimming took 1 base from V and 4 from J, leaving 8 bases between them. CDR3 sequence: CASSLQGSTEAFF. The CDR3 nucleotides are TGTGCCAGCAGCTTGCAGGGAAGCACTGAAGCTTTCTTT.

The rearrangement links TRBV29-1 to TRBJ2-7, with D unclear. The germline gives CDR1 SQVTM, CDR2 ANQGSEA. The CDR3 contains 12 residues. V was clipped by 4 bases and J by 2 bases, with 9 bases between them. The CDR3 loop is CSVVEMPYEQYF. CDR3 coding DNA: TGCAGCGTTGTGGAGATGCCCTACGAGCAGTACTTC.

The rearrangement joins TRBV13 to TRBJ1-1, with 9 bases lining up with TRBD1. Looked up from germline, CDR1 is PRHDT and CDR2 is FYEKMQ (reference sequence). The CDR3 length is 13 residues. J gave up 11 bases and V 5 bases, and 9 bases lay outside the gene matches. The CDR3 DNA sequence: TGTGCCAGCAGCGTACAGGGGGCCTGGGAGGCTTTCTTT. It is translated as CASSVQGAWEAFF.

This chain uses TRBV6-5 with TRBJ2-2, with 13 bases lining up with TRBD2. The germline V gene encodes CDR1 MNHEY and CDR2 SVGAGI. The CDR3 loop spans 15 amino acids. With 8 bases clipped from V and 9 bases from J, the junction kept 9 bases outside the gene matches. CDR3 loop: CASGRGLAGSWELFF. The CDR3 nucleotides read TGTGCCAGCGGAAGGGGACTAGCGGGATCTTGGGAGCTGTTTTTT.

V and J are TRBV19 and TRBJ2-5; D call uncertain. The CDR3 length is 13 residues. V dropped 5 bases and J dropped 5 bases, with 12 bases sitting between them. Germline V gives CDR1 LNHDA, CDR2 SQIVND (reference sequence). The CDR3 DNA reads TGTGCCAGTAGTCCCCTGATGCTCGAGACCCAGTACTTC. Translation: CASSPLMLETQYF.

As DNA, the CDR3 is TGTGCCAGCAGTTTATGGGGGACTAGCAGACACACAGATACGCAGTATTTT. It translates to CASSLWGTSRHTDTQYF. The gene calls are TRBV28 and TRBJ2-3; TRBD2 agrees at 9 bases. The germline V gene has CDR1 MDHEN and CDR2 SYDVKM. The CDR3 sequence is 17 residues long. V shed 0 bases and J 2 bases; nucleotides not matched to a gene: 6.

The V call is TRBV6-5, the J call TRBJ2-1; the match to TRBD2 covers 12 bases. CDR1 and CDR2 (germline): MNHEY, SVGAGI. The CDR3 consists of 15 residues. V shed 2 bases and J 8 bases; nucleotides not matched to a gene: 4. The CDR3 coding sequence is TGTGCCAGCAGTTACCGACTAGCGGGAGCCGATGAGCAGTTCTTC. Amino acids: CASSYRLAGADEQFF.